This TCR beta chain appears in the sequencing data of a study of cytomegalovirus exposure and HLA in healthy donors. The CDR3 is 13 residues long. V was cut by 0 bases and J by 4 bases, with 6 bases left in between. Germline CDR1 is SGHDT and CDR2 is YYEEEE. The PCR ran on 60 Vbeta and 13 Jbeta primers. Assay used: immunoSEQ multiplex PCR; TCRdb lists only in-frame clones, some missing. The repertoire holds 43,000 or so clones, with approximately 77% as singletons. Sequencing was done on a sample of PBMCs. This chain links TRBV5-6 with TRBJ2-3, with D unclear. This receptor was identified in a man aged 25-40 years in good health and CMV-seronegative. DNA of the CDR3: TGTGCCAGCAGCTTGGTTACTTCAGATACGCAGTATTTT. Its translation is CASSLVTSDTQYF. The full variable domain, rest sourced from reference TRBV5-6 and TRBJ2-3, is DAGVTQSPTHLIKTRGQQVTLRCSPKSGHDTVSWYQQALGQGPQFIFQYYEEEERQRGNFPDRFSGHQFPNYSSELNVNALLLGDSALYLCASSLVTSDTQYFGPGTRLTVL.